This TCR beta chain was obtained from a study of T cells in localized non-small cell lung cancer. Findings and caveats of the study: Median detection of top 100 tumor clones in adjacent lung was 55 to 60 clones.

On this clone itself: What it binds is unknown.

Clones were sequenced by immunoSEQ multiplex PCR, and TCRdb holds only the in-frame ones, with some missing. The sample has some 38,000 clones; approximately 90% are singletons. The CDR3 is 15 amino acids. Germline loops: CDR1 SGHRS, CDR2 YFSETQ. V shed 3 bases and J 7 bases; nucleotides not matched to a gene: 9. The chain has TRBV5-1 and TRBJ1-2; TRBD1 matches 10 bases. The sample in question was peripheral blood mononuclear cells, obtained before any cancer treatment. The clonotype comes from a male donor at least 60 years old with stage II lung adenocarcinoma. The DNA for the CDR3 is TGCGCCAGCAGCTCTAGGGACAGGGGCTTGGGTGGCTACACCTTC. Translated: CASSSRDRGLGGYTF.